This T cell receptor beta chain derives from a study of siplizumab effects on memory and regulatory T cells. This clone was observed a single time. Antigen unknown. Libraries were prepared by immunoSEQ multiplex PCR; TCRdb keeps only in-frame clonotypes and omits some of them. The sample holds 90,000 to 140,000 clones, about 93% seen once. CDR3 length: 15 residues. The V gene's germline CDR1 is SGHDT and CDR2 YYEEEE. V lost 1 base and J 4 bases, leaving 14 bases between the germline ends. Study results and limitations: Some alloreactive sequences were traceable to unstimulated CD4+ memory cells, and siplizumab significantly reduced them.

The sample was CD4+ T cells sorted from blood. The genes are TRBV5-6 and TRBJ1-2; D possibly corresponds to TRBD1 (6 bases). This sequence originates from a human donor in good health. DNA of the CDR3: TGTGCCAGCAGCTTGCCCAGACAGGACACCTATGGCTACACCTTC. It codes for CASSLPRQDTYGYTF.